This passage covers 17 T cell receptor beta chains from one sample sequenced in a study of blood T cell repertoires in COVID-19. Repertoires were generated with immunoSEQ multiplex PCR, while TCRdb's copy carries only in-frame clones and drops some. The table lists over 250,000 clones, approximately 90% of them singletons, with around 1.1% in the top ten. Sequencing was performed on PBMCs or T cells enriched from blood (not recorded which). Receptors were obtained from a woman in her 30s who had recovered from COVID-19.

In this sample, this clone turned up a few times. This chain links TRBV29-1 with TRBJ1-2; TRBD1 is a possible D gene (5 bases). Germline V gives CDR1 SQVTM, CDR2 ANQGSEA. V lost 1 base and J lost 5, with 11 bases in between. The CDR3 consists of 13 residues. The CDR3 coding sequence is TGCAGCGTTGAAGGGGGGGTTGGGTATGGCTACACCTTC. Protein product: CSVEGGVGYGYTF.

J is TRBJ2-6 and V is TRBV5-4; 7 bases fit TRBD1. Germline assignment: CDR1 SGHNT and CDR2 YYREEE (reference sequence). Trimming cost V 4 bases and J 3 bases; bases outside gene matches: 7. The CDR3 has 16 residues. CDR3 loop: CASSRTGEFGANVLTF. The DNA for the CDR3 is TGTGCCAGCAGCCGTACAGGGGAGTTTGGGGCCAACGTCCTGACTTTC.

The rearrangement joins TRBV15 to TRBJ2-7; a possible D gene is TRBD1 (6 bases). Germline V gene sequence: CDR1 LNHNV, CDR2 YYDKDF (reference sequence). The CDR3 covers 14 residues. The V end lost 3 bases, the J end lost 5 bases, and 14 bases lay between the germline ends. CDR3 loop: CATSSQQGFDEQYF. The CDR3, as DNA: TGTGCCACCAGCAGCCAACAGGGCTTCGACGAGCAGTACTTC.

The chain couples TRBV15 to TRBJ2-7; 10 bases line up with TRBD1. In germline, CDR1 is LNHNV, CDR2 YYDKDF (reference sequence). CDR3 length: 15 amino acids. The V and J ends lost 4 bases and 3 bases, in that order; junction bases with no gene match: 6. The CDR3 DNA is TGTGCCACCAGCAAATGGAGGACAGGGGGCTACGAGCAGTACTTC. This encodes CATSKWRTGGYEQYF.

This clone has a single count. V usage is TRBV5-5 and J usage is TRBJ1-5; D may be TRBD1 (5 bases). This CDR3 has 14 amino acids. Germline V lookup: CDR1 SGHKS, CDR2 YYEKEE (reference sequence). The ends were cut back, 4 bases at V and 10 bases at J, with 18 bases in the middle. Here the CDR3 DNA reads TGTGCCAGCAGCCCCGGGGGGACCGCAGAACCCCAGCATTTT. Amino acid sequence: CASSPGGTAEPQHF.

The CDR3 sequence is CASIPLGKGSPLHF. Written as DNA, the CDR3 is TGTGCCAGCATCCCGCTGGGCAAAGGATCACCCCTCCACTTT. The gene calls are TRBV7-9 and TRBJ1-6; D is undetermined. CDR1 is SEHNR, CDR2 FQNEAQ, per germline (reference sequence). Trimming shortened V by 7 bases and J by 10 bases, and 17 bases separated the two germline ends. The CDR3 contains 14 residues.

The chain uses TRBV5-1 and TRBJ2-3; no definite D call. The CDR3 has 16 residues. Trimming removed 0 bases from V and 4 bases from J, with 15 bases in between. Germline-derived CDR1 and CDR2 are SGHRS and YFSETQ. The CDR3 DNA sequence: TGCGCCAGCAGCTTGGTCGTCAGCAGGTGGTCAGATACGCAGTATTTT. Protein sequence: CASSLVVSRWSDTQYF.

This chain connects TRBV5-6 to TRBJ1-1; D is undetermined. There are 13 residues in the CDR3. Trimming removed 4 bases at V and 5 bases at J, with 12 bases between. Looked up from germline, CDR1 is SGHDT and CDR2 is YYEEEE. The CDR3 is CASSPRWVTEAFF. CDR3 nucleotide sequence: TGTGCCAGCAGCCCGCGGTGGGTGACTGAAGCTTTCTTT.

This clone was seen just once. The same CDR3 is also encoded by other DNA sequences in this sample. J is TRBJ1-1 and V is TRBV19, with D maybe TRBD1 (5 bases). CDR3 length: 13 residues. V gave up 3 bases and J gave up 4 bases, with 9 bases separating them. Germline CDR1 reads LNHDA; CDR2 reads SQIVND (reference sequence). The CDR3 is CASSIGGGTEAFF. In DNA form, the CDR3 reads TGTGCCAGTAGTATCGGGGGGGGCACTGAAGCTTTCTTT.

The chain carries TRBV10-3 and TRBJ2-5; 10 nucleotides agree with TRBD2. After removal of 0 bases from V and 2 bases from J, the junction contained 12 bases not matched to a gene. Looked up from germline, CDR1 is ENHRY and CDR2 is SYGVKD. The CDR3 runs 19 residues. The CDR3 loop reads CAISESQGLGAGGQETQYF. In DNA form, the CDR3 reads TGTGCCATCAGTGAGTCCCAGGGACTAGGAGCGGGAGGGCAAGAGACCCAGTACTTC.

This chain links TRBV9 with TRBJ2-5; 7 bases are a match to TRBD1. The CDR3 loop spans 15 amino acids. Unmatched junction bases numbered 11, after V lost 4 bases and J lost 5 bases. Germline V gene data show CDR1 as SGDLS and CDR2 as YYNGEE. The CDR3 DNA follows: TGTGCCAGCAGCCCCCGGGACAGAGCCGGGGAGACCCAGTACTTC. Translating it yields CASSPRDRAGETQYF.

The rearrangement links TRBV27 to TRBJ1-3; TRBD1 is a possible D gene (5 bases). V was shortened by 2 bases and J by 4 bases, with 15 bases between the two germline ends. The germline V gene encodes CDR1 MNHEY and CDR2 SMNVEV (reference sequence). The CDR3 length is 16 residues. CDR3 sequence: CASSLGWGSEGNTIYF. CDR3 nucleotide sequence: TGTGCCAGCAGTTTAGGATGGGGCTCGGAAGGAAACACCATATATTTT.

The chain has TRBV6-2 or TRBV6-3 and TRBJ2-2; TRBD1 matches at 8 bases. Germline loops: CDR1 MNHEY, CDR2 SVGEGT. V lost 3 bases to trimming and J lost 5 bases; unmatched junction nucleotides: 5. The CDR3 totals 15 residues. CDR3 nucleotides: TGTGCCAGCAGTTATCAGGGGGCGCGGACCGGGGAGCTGTTTTTT. It yields the protein CASSYQGARTGELFF.

This clone was seen a single time. The J gene is TRBJ1-1, the V gene TRBV6-5, with a weak D call TRBD1 (5 bases). The length of the CDR3 is 14 residues. The V gene lost 3 bases and the J gene lost 1 base, with 9 bases spanning the gap. Per germline, CDR1 MNHEY and CDR2 SVGAGI. The chain's CDR3 is CASSYRQRNTEAFF. CDR3 in DNA: TGTGCCAGCAGTTATCGACAGAGGAACACTGAAGCTTTCTTT.

V and J are TRBV6-1 and TRBJ2-1, with 8 bases that match TRBD2. After removal of 3 bases from V and 4 bases from J, the junction contained 5 bases not matched to a gene. The germline V gene encodes CDR1 MNHNS and CDR2 SASEGT. This CDR3 comprises 15 residues. The CDR3 DNA is TGTGCCAGCAGTGACCGGGAGGGCTGGTACAATGAGCAGTTCTTC. Translation: CASSDREGWYNEQFF.

The V and J genes are TRBV7-2 and TRBJ1-3; a weak D match, TRBD1 (5 bases). Germline CDR1 SGHTA, CDR2 FQGNSA. The CDR3 sequence is 16 residues long. Trimming cost V 5 bases and J 0 bases, with 14 bases left between them. CDR3: CASSPRTGISGNTIYF. The CDR3 coding sequence is TGTGCCAGCAGCCCAAGAACAGGAATCTCTGGAAACACCATATATTTT.

V usage is TRBV7-9 and J usage is TRBJ2-7; 7 bases fit TRBD1. The trim removed 10 bases at V and 1 base at J, leaving 7 bases unmatched. Germline values: CDR1 SEHNR, CDR2 FQNEAQ (reference sequence). This CDR3 is 13 amino acids long. CDR3 sequence: CATEHRGSYEQYF. Written as DNA, the CDR3 is TGTGCCACCGAGCACAGGGGATCCTACGAGCAGTACTTC. Variable domain in full (rest from reference TRBV7-9 and TRBJ2-7): DTGVSQNPRHKITKRGQNVTFRCDPISEHNRLYWYRQTLGQGPEFLTYFQNEAQLEKSRLLSDRFSAERPKGSFSTLEIQRTEQGDSAMYLCATEHRGSYEQYFGPGTRLTVT.